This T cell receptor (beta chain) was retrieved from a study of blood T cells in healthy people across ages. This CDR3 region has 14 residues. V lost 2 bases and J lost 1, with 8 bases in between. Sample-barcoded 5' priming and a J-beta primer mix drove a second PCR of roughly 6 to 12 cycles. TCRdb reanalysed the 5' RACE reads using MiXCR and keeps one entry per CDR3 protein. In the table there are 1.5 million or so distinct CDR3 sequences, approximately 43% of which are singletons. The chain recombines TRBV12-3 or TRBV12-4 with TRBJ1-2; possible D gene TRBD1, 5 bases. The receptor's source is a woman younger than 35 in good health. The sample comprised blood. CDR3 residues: CASSLRRDNYGYTF. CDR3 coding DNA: TGTGCCAGCAGTTTACGCAGGGATAACTATGGCTACACCTTC.